Each of the 18 T cell receptor beta chains below was sequenced from the same sample in a study of T cell repertoires in aging, cancer and after chemotherapy. Peripheral blood genomic DNA, not sorted cells or RNA, was the template. A mixed TRB-A/B primer pool amplified rearranged TRB by multiplex touch-down PCR. TCRdb ran MiXCR on the multiplex PCR reads and lists one entry per CDR3 protein. The data show several thousand distinct CDR3 sequences, with around 34% seen just once and about an eighth held by the top ten. The sequencing sample was made of blood. These TCRs come from a human donor in good health. The donor label of this sample is uncertain.

The chain employs TRBV12-3 or TRBV12-4 and TRBJ1-1, with D possibly being TRBD1 (6 bases). CDR3 length: 13 amino acids. Trimming pared 3 bases from V and 8 bases from J, leaving 13 bases between. CDR3 in amino acids: CASSFRGGAEAFF. CDR3 sequence (DNA): TGTGCCAGCAGTTTTCGGGGGGGGGCCGAAGCTTTCTTT.

This chain connects TRBV18 to TRBJ1-1, with D uncertain. The CDR3 contains 16 residues. The germline CDR1 and CDR2 sequences are KGHSH and LQKENI. V lost 3 bases, J lost 2 bases, and 16 bases lay in between. This CDR3 reads CASSPSAPNANTEAFF. In nucleotides, the CDR3 is TGTGCCAGCTCACCCTCGGCTCCCAACGCAAACACTGAAGCTTTCTTT.

This clonotype was recorded a few times. The chain carries TRBV6-5 and TRBJ1-5; 7 positions agree with TRBD1. The CDR3 length is 14 residues. Germline CDR1 reads MNHEY; CDR2 reads SVGAGI. V trimming: 3 bases; J trimming: 5 bases; junction bases outside the gene matches: 4. Here the CDR3 reads CASSYSRGYQPQHF. CDR3 sequence (DNA): TGTGCCAGCAGTTATAGCAGGGGGTATCAGCCCCAGCATTTT.

This clonotype is medium-sized (0.01 to 0.1%). For the CDR3, the DNA is TGTGCCAGCAGTTACGGACAGGACGAGCAGTACTTC. It encodes CASSYGQDEQYF. The V and J genes are TRBV6-6 and TRBJ2-7; 7 nucleotides align to TRBD1. This CDR3 spans 12 amino acids. Germline CDR1 MNHNY, CDR2 SVGAGI (reference sequence). With V trimmed by 2 bases and J by 5 bases, 0 bases remained unmatched.

This clonotype was counted once. The chain employs TRBV20-1 and TRBJ2-1, with 9 bases fitting TRBD1. After removal of 0 bases from V and 5 bases from J, the junction contained 5 bases not matched to a gene. There are 15 residues in the CDR3. CDR1 and CDR2 (germline): DFQATT, SNEGSKA (reference sequence). The chain's CDR3 is CSARDQRQGDNEQFF. The DNA for the CDR3 is TGCAGTGCTAGAGATCAGCGACAGGGGGACAATGAGCAGTTCTTC.

This clonotype was observed a handful of times. V usage is TRBV5-4 and J usage is TRBJ2-5, with D perhaps matching TRBD1 or TRBD2 (6 bases each). The CDR3 covers 13 residues. CDR1 is SGHNT and CDR2 is YYREEE in the germline V gene (reference sequence). Trimming shortened V by 4 bases and J by 4 bases, and 11 bases separated the two germline ends. The CDR3 nucleotides are TGTGCCAGCAGCCTAGGGGGGACAGAGACCCAGTACTTC. Its protein is CASSLGGTETQYF.

The chain joins TRBV6-2 or TRBV6-3 to TRBJ2-7, with D unclear. V was trimmed by 6 bases and J by 7 bases, leaving 13 bases between them. This CDR3 spans 12 amino acids. The germline V gene encodes CDR1 MNHEY and CDR2 SVGEGT. CDR3 residues: CASSRTDGEQYF. The DNA for the CDR3 is TGTGCCAGCAGCCGTACCGACGGGGAGCAGTACTTC.

The table lists this clonotype with a few counts. The V call is TRBV19, the J call TRBJ1-2, with no clear D. The CDR3 runs 17 residues. Looked up from germline, CDR1 is LNHDA and CDR2 is SQIVND (reference sequence). V was shortened by 5 bases and J by 2 bases, with 21 bases between the two germline ends. The CDR3 protein is CASSPGPKRDKNYGYTF. CDR3 DNA: TGTGCCAGTAGTCCTGGACCCAAACGGGATAAGAACTATGGCTACACCTTC.

The chain employs TRBV12-3 or TRBV12-4 and TRBJ1-1; D possibly corresponds to TRBD1 (5 bases). The germline V and J ends were trimmed by 3 bases and 1 base, with 12 bases remaining between them. The CDR3 contains 15 residues. The CDR3 is CASSFGGFGNTEAFF. CDR3 in DNA: TGTGCCAGCAGTTTCGGGGGGTTTGGGAACACTGAAGCTTTCTTT.

The chain joins TRBV6-2 or TRBV6-3 to TRBJ2-1, with D uncertain. Between the trimmed V and J ends, which lost 6 bases and 4 bases, there was a span of 7 bases. From germline, CDR1 is MNHEY and CDR2 SVGEGT. The CDR3 consists of 12 residues. For the CDR3, the DNA is TGTGCCAGCAGACTCGGGTACAATGAGCAGTTCTTC. Encoded protein: CASRLGYNEQFF.

This clonotype was counted a single time. V usage is TRBV5-1 and J usage is TRBJ1-2; 8 nucleotides line up with TRBD1. The V and J ends lost 3 bases and 8 bases, in that order; junction bases with no gene match: 9. Germline V gene data show CDR1 as SGHRS and CDR2 as YFSETQ. The CDR3 spans 14 residues. The CDR3 DNA reads TGCGCCAGCAGCTCCCAAGGACAGGGAGAAGGCTACACCTTC. Amino acids: CASSSQGQGEGYTF.

The chain is built from TRBV6-1 and TRBJ1-2; D uncertain. Trimming pared 3 bases from V and 0 bases from J, leaving 11 bases between. Germline CDR1 is MNHNS and CDR2 is SASEGT. There are 15 residues in the CDR3. The CDR3, as DNA: TGTGCCAGCAGTGATGTGTCTACTTCTAACTATGGCTACACCTTC. This encodes CASSDVSTSNYGYTF.

This chain links TRBV5-4 with TRBJ2-2; D not resolved. V was shortened by 4 bases and J by 2 bases, with 3 bases between the two germline ends. Germline V gene lookup returns CDR1 SGHNT and CDR2 YYREEE (reference sequence). The CDR3 has 12 amino acids. The chain's CDR3 is CASSPNTGELFF. The DNA for the CDR3 is TGTGCCAGCAGCCCAAACACCGGGGAGCTGTTTTTT.

This chain links TRBV6-5 with TRBJ1-2; D remains unclear. The germline gives CDR1 MNHEY, CDR2 SVGAGI. This CDR3 region has 15 residues. V was shortened by 5 bases and J by 4 bases, with 17 bases between the two germline ends. CDR3 DNA sequence: TGTGCCAGCAGTCGATTCCGGCGCGAAGGCTATGGCTACACCTTC. It yields the protein CASSRFRREGYGYTF.

This clonotype has more than one count but fewer than ten. J is TRBJ2-3 and V is TRBV5-4; D is perhaps TRBD1 (6 bases). The CDR3 is 15 residues long. Germline CDR1 is SGHNT and CDR2 is YYREEE (reference sequence). The V end lost 4 bases, the J end lost 2 bases, and 14 bases lay between the germline ends. The CDR3 loop is CASSRTGTPTDTQYF. In nucleotides, the CDR3 is TGTGCCAGCAGCCGTACAGGGACCCCCACAGATACGCAGTATTTT.

The chain recombines TRBV20-1 with TRBJ1-2, with D perhaps matching TRBD1 (5 bases). Germline CDR1 and CDR2: DFQATT and SNEGSKA (reference sequence). V lost 0 bases, J lost 4 bases, and 12 bases lay in between. The CDR3 consists of 14 residues. The CDR3 protein is CSARDRSGSYGYTF. CDR3 coding DNA: TGCAGTGCTAGAGATCGGTCAGGGTCCTATGGCTACACCTTC.

This clonotype has more than one count but fewer than ten. The V and J genes are TRBV5-1 and TRBJ1-1, with D possibly TRBD1 on 5 matching bases. From germline, CDR1 is SGHRS and CDR2 YFSETQ. CDR3 length equals 14 residues. Trimming stripped 2 bases from V and 4 bases from J, with 12 bases between. CDR3 bases: TGCGCCAGCAGCTTAGGCAGGGTGGGCACTGAAGCTTTCTTT. This codes for CASSLGRVGTEAFF. Based on the CDR3 plus reference TRBV5-1 and TRBJ1-1, the full variable domain is KAGVTQTPRYLIKTRGQQVTLSCSPISGHRSVSWYQQTPGQGLQFLFEYFSETQRNKGNFPGRFSGRQFSNSRSEMNVSTLELGDSALYLCASSLGRVGTEAFFGQGTRLTVV.

V gene TRBV20-1 combines with J gene TRBJ1-2; tentatively, D is TRBD1 (6 bases). CDR1 and CDR2 (germline): DFQATT, SNEGSKA (reference sequence). The V end was cut by 3 bases, the J end by 7 bases, with 12 bases between. This CDR3 is built from 12 residues. CDR3 nucleotides: TGCAGTGCTAGTTGGGGGCAGGGTGGCTACACCTTC. This encodes CSASWGQGGYTF.